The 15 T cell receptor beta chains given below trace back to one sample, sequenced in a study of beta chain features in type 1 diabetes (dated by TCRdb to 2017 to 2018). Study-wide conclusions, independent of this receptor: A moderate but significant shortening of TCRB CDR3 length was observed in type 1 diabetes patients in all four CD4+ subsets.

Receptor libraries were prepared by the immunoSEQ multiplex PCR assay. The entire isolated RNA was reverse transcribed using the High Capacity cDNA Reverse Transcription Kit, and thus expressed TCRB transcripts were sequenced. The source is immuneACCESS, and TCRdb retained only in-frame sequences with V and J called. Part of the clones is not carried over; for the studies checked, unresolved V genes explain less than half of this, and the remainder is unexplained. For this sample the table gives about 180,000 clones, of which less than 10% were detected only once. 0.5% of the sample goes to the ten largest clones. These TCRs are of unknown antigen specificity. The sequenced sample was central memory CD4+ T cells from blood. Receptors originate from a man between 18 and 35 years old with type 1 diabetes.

This CDR3 reads CASSPGTYLQETQYF. For the CDR3, the DNA is TGTGCCAGCAGCCCCGGGACTTACTTACAAGAGACCCAGTACTTC. V and J are TRBV11-2 and TRBJ2-5; a weak D match, TRBD2 (6 bases). Germline assignment: CDR1 SGHAT and CDR2 FQNNGV. Trimming removed 5 bases at V and 2 bases at J, with 15 bases between. CDR3 length equals 15 residues.

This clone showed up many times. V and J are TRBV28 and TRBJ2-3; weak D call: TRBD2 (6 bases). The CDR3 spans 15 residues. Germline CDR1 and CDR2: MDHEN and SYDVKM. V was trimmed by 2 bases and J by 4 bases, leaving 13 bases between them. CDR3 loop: CASSLEAGRPDTQYF. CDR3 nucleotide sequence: TGTGCCAGCAGTTTAGAGGCGGGACGGCCAGATACGCAGTATTTT.

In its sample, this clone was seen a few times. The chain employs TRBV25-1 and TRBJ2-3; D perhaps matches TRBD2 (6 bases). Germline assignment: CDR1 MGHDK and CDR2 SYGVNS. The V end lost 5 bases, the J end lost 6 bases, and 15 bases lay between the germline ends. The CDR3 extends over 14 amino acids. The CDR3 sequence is CASSPRLVQDTQYF. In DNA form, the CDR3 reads TGTGCCAGCAGTCCGCGACTAGTACAGGATACGCAGTATTTT.

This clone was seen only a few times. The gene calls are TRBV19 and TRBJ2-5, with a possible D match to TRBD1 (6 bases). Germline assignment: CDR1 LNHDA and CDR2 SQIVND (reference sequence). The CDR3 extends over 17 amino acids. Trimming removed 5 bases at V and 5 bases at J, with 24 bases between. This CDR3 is CASSHRTSTGNGETQYF. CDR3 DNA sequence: TGTGCCAGTAGTCATCGGACGTCCACAGGGAATGGGGAGACCCAGTACTTC.

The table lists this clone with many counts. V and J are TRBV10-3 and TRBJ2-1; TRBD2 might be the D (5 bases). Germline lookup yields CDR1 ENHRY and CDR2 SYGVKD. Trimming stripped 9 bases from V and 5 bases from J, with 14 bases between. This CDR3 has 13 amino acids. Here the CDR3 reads CAICRDEDNEQFF. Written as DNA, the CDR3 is TGTGCCATATGTCGGGATGAGGACAATGAGCAGTTCTTC.

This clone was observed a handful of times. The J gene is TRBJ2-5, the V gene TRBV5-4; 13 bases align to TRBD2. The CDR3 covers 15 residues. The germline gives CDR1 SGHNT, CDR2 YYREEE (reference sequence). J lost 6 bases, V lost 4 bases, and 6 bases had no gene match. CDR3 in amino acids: CASSPGTSGKQTQYF. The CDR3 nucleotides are TGTGCCAGCAGCCCCGGGACTAGCGGGAAACAGACCCAGTACTTC.

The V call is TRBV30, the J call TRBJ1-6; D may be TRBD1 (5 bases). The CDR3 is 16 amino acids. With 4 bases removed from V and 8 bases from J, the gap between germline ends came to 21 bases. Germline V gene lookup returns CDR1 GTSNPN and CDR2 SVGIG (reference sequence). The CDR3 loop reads CAWKIQDNYGDSPLHF. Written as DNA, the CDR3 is TGTGCCTGGAAGATACAGGACAACTACGGCGATTCACCCCTCCACTTT.

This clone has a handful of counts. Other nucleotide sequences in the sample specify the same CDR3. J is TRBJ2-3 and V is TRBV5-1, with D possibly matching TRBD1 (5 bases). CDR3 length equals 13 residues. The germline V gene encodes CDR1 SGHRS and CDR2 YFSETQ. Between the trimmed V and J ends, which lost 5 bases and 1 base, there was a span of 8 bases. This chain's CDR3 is CASRGEGTDTQYF. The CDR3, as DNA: TGCGCCAGCAGAGGGGAAGGCACAGATACGCAGTATTTT.

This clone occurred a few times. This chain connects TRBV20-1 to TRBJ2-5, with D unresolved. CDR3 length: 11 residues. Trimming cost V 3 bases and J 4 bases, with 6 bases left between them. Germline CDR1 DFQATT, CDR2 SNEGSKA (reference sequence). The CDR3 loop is CSASHSETQYF. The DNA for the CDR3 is TGCAGTGCTAGCCATTCAGAGACCCAGTACTTC.

CDR3: CASSLLAGGEREQFF. The CDR3 region has the DNA TGTGCCAGCAGCCTTCTAGCGGGAGGGGAAAGAGAGCAGTTCTTC. This chain connects TRBV14 to TRBJ2-1, with 12 bases aligning to TRBD2. CDR1 and CDR2 (germline): SGHDN, FVKESK. The CDR3 contains 15 residues. J lost 10 bases, V lost 4 bases, and 8 bases had no gene match.

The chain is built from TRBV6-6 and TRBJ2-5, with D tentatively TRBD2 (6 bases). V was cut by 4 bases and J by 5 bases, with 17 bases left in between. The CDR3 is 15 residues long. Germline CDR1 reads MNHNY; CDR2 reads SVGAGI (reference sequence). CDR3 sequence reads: CASSSTGTGLETQYF. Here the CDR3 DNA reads TGTGCCAGCAGTTCGACCGGGACTGGGCTGGAGACCCAGTACTTC.

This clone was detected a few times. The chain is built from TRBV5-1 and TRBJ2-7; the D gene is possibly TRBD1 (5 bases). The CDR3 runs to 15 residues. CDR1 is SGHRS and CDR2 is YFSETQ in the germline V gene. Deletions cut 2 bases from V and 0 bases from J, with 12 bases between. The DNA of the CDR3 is TGCGCCAGCAGCTTAGTAGGGGCTGTCTCCTACGAGCAGTACTTC. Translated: CASSLVGAVSYEQYF. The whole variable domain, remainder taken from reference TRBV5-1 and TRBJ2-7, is KAGVTQTPRYLIKTRGQQVTLSCSPISGHRSVSWYQQTPGQGLQFLFEYFSETQRNKGNFPGRFSGRQFSNSRSEMNVSTLELGDSALYLCASSLVGAVSYEQYFGPGTRLTVT.

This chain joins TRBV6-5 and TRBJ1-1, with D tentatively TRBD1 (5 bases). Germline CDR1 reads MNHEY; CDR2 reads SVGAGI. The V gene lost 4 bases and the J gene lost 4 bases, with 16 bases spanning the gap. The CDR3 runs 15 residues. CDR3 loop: CASSSAGMGGTEAFF. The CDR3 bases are TGTGCCAGCAGTTCGGCAGGGATGGGAGGCACTGAAGCTTTCTTT.

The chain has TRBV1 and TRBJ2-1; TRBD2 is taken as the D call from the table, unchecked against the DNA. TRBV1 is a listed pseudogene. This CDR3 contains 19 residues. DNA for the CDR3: TGCACCAGCAGCCAGACTTTAAACGAGACTCCTCAATTCTCCAATGCGCAGTTCTTC. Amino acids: CTSSQTLNETPQFSNAQFF.

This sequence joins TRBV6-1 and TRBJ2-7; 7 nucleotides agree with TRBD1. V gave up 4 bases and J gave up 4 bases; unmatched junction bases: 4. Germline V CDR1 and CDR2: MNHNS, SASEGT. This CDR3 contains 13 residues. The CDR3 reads CASSVGQEYEQYF. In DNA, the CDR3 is TGTGCCAGCAGTGTCGGACAGGAGTACGAGCAGTACTTC.